This T cell receptor beta chain was obtained from a study of T-cell reconstitution after alpha-beta-depleted transplantation in children. It was with unique molecular identifiers that the TCRbeta library was prepared. TCRdb re-derived calls from the PCR reads in MiXCR, one entry per CDR3 protein. In the table there are around 250,000 distinct CDR3 sequences, 7.5% to 9.5% of which are singletons. On this clonotype itself: No antigen is known for it. A much larger clone differs by one base, so this may be a read error.

Findings of the study overall: Newly produced T cells mostly accounted for T-cell counts and diversity one year post-transplant. As was reported, about two months after transplant, alpha-beta T cells came from several hundred expanded graft clones.

The junction had 11 bases not matched to a gene; V was cut back by 10 bases and J by 0 bases. In germline, CDR1 is MNHEY, CDR2 SVGEGT. This CDR3 is 15 amino acids long. Sequenced here: PBMCs, mostly from graft donor cells, sampled 180 days after TCRalphabeta/CD19-depleted stem cell transplant. The receptor's source is a male patient under 18 who had a stem cell transplant for acute lymphoblastic leukemia, so the T cells may come from the graft donor. The V and J genes are TRBV6-2 or TRBV6-3 and TRBJ2-7; TRBD1 matches 8 bases. The DNA for the CDR3 is TGTGCCACCAGGTCAGGACAGGGAGGCTCCTACGAGCAGTACTTC. As protein: CATRSGQGGSYEQYF.